This TCR beta chain was identified in a study of shared clonotypes between healthy human individuals. Study-wide results and limits: Having only a few donors restricted how much genetic and exposure-history diversity was captured. What rarefaction showed was incomplete sorted-subset sequencing despite large depth. Sampling included only blood; tissue repertoires likely differ.

The CDR3 length is 17 residues. Germline assignment: CDR1 SGDLS and CDR2 YYNGEE. V trimming: 4 bases; J trimming: 6 bases; junction bases outside the gene matches: 8. Turning to this clone: Its antigen is unknown.

Data came from immunoSEQ multiplex PCR; TCRdb stores just in-frame clones and leaves some out. The table lists 2 million to 2.5 million clones, approximately 94% of them singletons. The TCR comes from a man younger than 35 in good health. Input material: naive CD4+ T cells sorted from blood. Subset defined: CD45RA+ positively selected. This sequence joins TRBV9 and TRBJ2-2; 14 nucleotides line up with TRBD2. The CDR3 loop reads CASSPGTSGSIAGELFF. The CDR3 region has the DNA TGTGCCAGCAGCCCCGGGACTAGCGGGAGTATAGCCGGGGAGCTGTTTTTT.